The rows below give T cell receptor beta chains drawn from one sample of a study of T-cell memory formation after mild COVID-19. TCRdb used MiXCR to reprocess the 5' RACE reads, holding one entry per CDR3 protein. Of some 310,000 distinct CDR3 sequences in the sample, 20% to 25% are singletons; the top ten hold under 25%. Sequencing used PBMCs or a T cell subset sorted from them (not recorded which). These receptors all stem from a young man who had mild COVID-19 (a few samples of this study predate the infection). Cell type and time point are not known. Both conserved end residues are part of each CDR3. A D gene is named only where the DNA matches it firmly. Clone size, where shown, is once, few, many, or a class for clones that have expanded.

clone_size	v_call	d_call	j_call	cdr3_aa	cdr3_nt
.	TRBV7-3	TRBD2	TRBJ2-2	CASSLTGRGSNTGELFF	TGTGCCAGCAGCTTGACGGGGCGGGGGTCGAACACCGGGGAGCTGTTTTTT
.	TRBV12-3/TRBV12-4	.	TRBJ2-3	CASRLGLARTDTQYF	TGTGCCAGCAGATTAGGCTTAGCGCGCACAGATACGCAGTATTTT
.	TRBV7-8	.	TRBJ2-3	CASSSVPGLQGDTQYF	TGTGCCAGCAGCTCCGTGCCGGGACTCCAGGGGGATACGCAGTATTTT
few	TRBV6-1	.	TRBJ1-1	CASSYPTDRGDTEAFF	TGTGCCAGCAGTTACCCGACGGACCGGGGGGACACTGAAGCTTTCTTT
.	TRBV5-5	TRBD1	TRBJ1-1	CASSFAGGSRAFF	TGTGCCAGCAGCTTCGCAGGGGGGAGTCGAGCTTTCTTT
.	TRBV7-6	TRBD1	TRBJ1-5	CASSSRAGGLSNQPQHF	TGTGCCAGCAGCTCCAGAGCAGGGGGCTTAAGCAATCAGCCCCAGCATTTT
few	TRBV11-2	.	TRBJ2-4	CASSLGGILNIQYF	TGTGCCAGCAGCTTGGGTGGCATCCTAAACATTCAGTACTTC
.	TRBV5-4	TRBD1	TRBJ1-4	CASSLGTGALNEKLFF	TGTGCCAGCAGCCTGGGGACAGGGGCCCTTAATGAAAAACTGTTTTTT
.	TRBV7-9	.	TRBJ2-1	CASSLFQPYNEQFF	TGTGCCAGCAGCTTATTCCAGCCTTACAATGAGCAGTTCTTC
.	TRBV5-6	.	TRBJ2-1	CASSSISGSYNEQFF	TGTGCCAGCAGCTCGATCAGTGGCTCCTACAATGAGCAGTTCTTC
.	TRBV24-1	TRBD2	TRBJ2-1	CATSGRGGGSSYNEQFF	TGTGCCACCAGTGGCCGCGGGGGAGGGAGCTCCTACAATGAGCAGTTCTTC
.	TRBV7-7	.	TRBJ2-2	CASRPSGTGELFF	TGTGCCAGCAGACCTAGTGGCACCGGGGAGCTGTTTTTT
few	TRBV7-3	.	TRBJ2-3	CASSLGTRDTQYF	TGTGCCAGCAGCTTGGGGACGCGAGATACGCAGTATTTT
.	TRBV6-5	TRBD1	TRBJ1-2	CASSYSRTGSGYTF	TGTGCCAGCAGTTACTCGAGGACAGGGTCGGGCTACACCTTC
many	TRBV19	.	TRBJ2-3	CASRQEHATDTQYF	TGTGCCAGCCGACAGGAGCACGCCACAGATACGCAGTATTTT
.	TRBV20-1	.	TRBJ1-5	CSARQPFYSNQPQHF	TGCAGTGCTAGACAGCCATTTTATAGCAATCAGCCCCAGCATTTT
few	TRBV20-1	.	TRBJ2-2	CSARDPLRLYTGELFF	TGCAGTGCTAGAGATCCTCTCAGACTGTACACCGGGGAGCTGTTTTTT
.	TRBV5-1	.	TRBJ1-2	CASSIVSGQTNYGYTF	TGCGCCAGCAGCATTGTGAGTGGACAGACTAACTATGGCTACACCTTC
few	TRBV18	.	TRBJ1-1	CASSSQGTSAFF	TGTGCCAGCTCATCGCAGGGAACCTCAGCTTTCTTT
few	TRBV5-1	.	TRBJ2-3	CASGGYTDTQYF	TGCGCCAGCGGGGGCTACACAGATACGCAGTATTTT
.	TRBV2	.	TRBJ2-1	CASSDVGINEQFF	TGTGCCAGCAGTGACGTCGGGATCAATGAGCAGTTCTTC
.	TRBV19	.	TRBJ1-2	CASRSAANYGYTF	TGTGCCAGTAGATCCGCGGCAAACTATGGCTACACCTTC
many	TRBV7-9	.	TRBJ2-3	CASSPSRFRTDTQYF	TGTGCCAGCAGCCCCTCGAGGTTTCGCACAGATACGCAGTATTTT
.	TRBV20-1	.	TRBJ1-1	CSASADMNTEAFF	TGCAGTGCTAGTGCTGATATGAACACTGAAGCTTTCTTT
.	TRBV29-1	.	TRBJ1-5	CSAWTWNSNQPQHF	TGCAGCGCCTGGACATGGAATAGCAATCAGCCCCAGCATTTT
.	TRBV7-9	TRBD1	TRBJ1-5	CASSSDRDGQPQHF	TGTGCCAGCAGCTCAGACAGGGACGGTCAGCCCCAGCATTTT
.	TRBV6-2/TRBV6-3	.	TRBJ2-5	CASSQPAIRWQETQYF	TGTGCCAGCAGCCAGCCGGCGATAAGGTGGCAAGAGACCCAGTACTTC
.	TRBV6-5	.	TRBJ1-1	CASSYILNTEAFF	TGTGCCAGCAGTTACATCCTGAACACTGAAGCTTTCTTT
few	TRBV5-5	.	TRBJ2-2	CASSLEVTGELFF	TGTGCCAGCAGCTTGGAGGTGACCGGGGAGCTGTTTTTT
.	TRBV7-9	TRBD1	TRBJ2-1	CAATGQEAYNEQFF	TGTGCCGCGACGGGACAGGAGGCTTACAATGAGCAGTTCTTC
.	TRBV12-3/TRBV12-4	TRBD1	TRBJ2-3	CASRPRTGRTDTQYF	TGTGCCAGCAGGCCCCGGACAGGGCGCACAGATACGCAGTATTTT
few	TRBV29-1	TRBD1	TRBJ2-5	CSAEMTGEQETQYF	TGCAGCGCTGAGATGACAGGGGAGCAAGAGACCCAGTACTTC
.	TRBV6-1	TRBD1	TRBJ2-1	CASSPRDRTYNEQFF	TGTGCCAGTTCACCTCGGGACAGGACGTACAATGAGCAGTTCTTC
few	TRBV7-2	.	TRBJ2-7	CASSYFPISKGQRYEQYF	TGTGCCAGCAGTTACTTCCCCATCAGTAAAGGACAGCGTTACGAGCAGTACTTC
.	TRBV7-9	TRBD2	TRBJ2-3	CASRDSGGTDTQYF	TGTGCCAGCAGAGATAGCGGGGGGACAGATACGCAGTATTTT
few	TRBV4-1	.	TRBJ2-1	CASSQDLDPTGPNEQFF	TGCGCCAGCAGCCAAGATCTCGACCCCACCGGCCCAAATGAGCAGTTCTTC
.	TRBV2	.	TRBJ1-1	CASRWAGNTEAFF	TGTGCCAGTCGGTGGGCGGGTAACACTGAAGCTTTCTTT
many	TRBV5-1	TRBD1	TRBJ2-3	CASSLTGASTDTQYF	TGCGCCAGCAGCTTGACAGGGGCGAGCACAGATACGCAGTATTTT
.	TRBV9	.	TRBJ2-1	CASSVELGGSEQFF	TGTGCCAGCAGCGTAGAGCTAGGTGGTAGTGAGCAGTTCTTC
.	TRBV2	TRBD2	TRBJ2-1	CATRGGREQFF	TGTGCCACCCGGGGGGGGCGCGAGCAGTTCTTC
.	TRBV5-1	.	TRBJ2-7	CASSVTGDLSYEQYF	TGCGCCAGCAGCGTCACAGGCGACCTATCCTACGAGCAGTACTTC
.	TRBV6-4	TRBD2	TRBJ2-3	CASSDGAGGTDTQYF	TGTGCCAGCAGTGACGGGGCGGGGGGCACAGATACGCAGTATTTT
few	TRBV3-1	TRBD1	TRBJ1-6	CASSQAWTGEVLALHF	TGTGCCAGCAGCCAAGCTTGGACAGGGGAAGTTTTGGCCCTCCACTTT
many	TRBV5-4	.	TRBJ2-1	CASSADLGDYNEQFF	TGTGCCAGCAGCGCCGACTTGGGAGATTACAATGAGCAGTTCTTC
few	TRBV11-2	TRBD2	TRBJ2-3	CASSLGTSGGASDTQYF	TGTGCCAGCAGCTTAGGGACTAGCGGGGGGGCTTCAGATACGCAGTATTTT
few	TRBV12-3/TRBV12-4	.	TRBJ2-1	CASSLDSSTYNEQFF	TGTGCCAGCAGTTTAGACAGCAGTACTTACAATGAGCAGTTCTTC
few	TRBV4-3	.	TRBJ2-3	CASSGRGTTTDTQYF	TGCGCCAGCAGCGGCCGGGGAACCACCACAGATACGCAGTATTTT
.	TRBV7-2	.	TRBJ2-6	CASSLVSGTGANVLTF	TGTGCCAGCAGCCTAGTGTCCGGGACTGGGGCCAACGTCCTGACTTTC
.	TRBV5-1	TRBD1	TRBJ2-1	CASSLVPGTGVEQFF	TGCGCCAGCAGCTTGGTACCCGGGACAGGGGTAGAGCAGTTCTTC
.	TRBV6-2/TRBV6-3	.	TRBJ2-3	CASSYGEPDTQYF	TGTGCCAGCAGTTACGGGGAACCAGATACGCAGTATTTT
many	TRBV7-6	TRBD1	TRBJ1-1	CASSLVGTGNTEAFF	TGTGCCAGCAGCTTAGTTGGGACAGGAAACACTGAAGCTTTCTTT